The next 15 T cell receptor beta chains were all read from a single sample in a study of shared clonotypes between healthy human individuals. The data were produced by immunoSEQ multiplex PCR, yet TCRdb's version contains in-frame clones alone and is incomplete. The sample records some 900,000 clones, around 80% being singletons. Sequencing was performed on memory CD4+ T cells sorted from blood. Described subset: CD45RA-negative fraction. These receptor sequences come from a man between 18 and 35 years old in good health.

Concerning this clone: An end of the junction does not agree with germline; a read error may underlie this. This sequence joins TRBV19 and TRBJ2-6; a weak D match, TRBD1 (6 bases). In germline, CDR1 is LNHDA, CDR2 SQIVND (reference sequence). The length of the CDR3 is 14 residues. This chain's CDR3 is CGTNPSGGANVLTF. The CDR3 coding sequence is TGCGGGACAAACCCCTCTGGTGGGGCCAACGTCCTGACTTTC.

To note about this clone: The same CDR3 also results from other DNA sequences found in this sample. The V gene is TRBV19, the J gene TRBJ2-1; no clear D gene. Germline assignment: CDR1 LNHDA and CDR2 SQIVND (reference sequence). The CDR3 loop spans 14 amino acids. With 5 bases removed from V and 5 bases from J, the gap between germline ends came to 13 bases. CDR3 nucleotides: TGTGCCAGTAGTTCTACCGGTACCCACAATGAGCAGTTCTTC. Translated: CASSSTGTHNEQFF.

This sequence joins TRBV25-1 and TRBJ2-7; D remains unclear. This CDR3 contains 13 residues. The germline V gene encodes CDR1 MGHDK and CDR2 SYGVNS. Trimming cost V 5 bases and J 6 bases, with 14 bases left between them. CDR3 sequence: CASSLSTPGEQYF. CDR3 DNA sequence: TGTGCCAGCAGTCTGTCGACCCCCGGCGAGCAGTACTTC.

The chain is built from TRBV19 and TRBJ2-7; tentatively, D is TRBD1 (6 bases). CDR1 is LNHDA, CDR2 SQIVND, per germline (reference sequence). CDR3 size: 13 residues. The V gene lost 10 bases and the J gene lost 3 bases, with 16 bases spanning the gap. For the CDR3, the DNA is TGTGCCACCTCCTTGGGGGCGGGCTACGAGCAGTACTTC. Its protein is CATSLGAGYEQYF.

This clone was observed a few times. This chain links TRBV7-3 with TRBJ1-6; no firm D call. With 1 base removed from V and 6 bases from J, the gap between germline ends came to 7 bases. The CDR3 is 14 amino acids. Germline V gene data show CDR1 as SGHTA and CDR2 as FQGTGA. The DNA for the CDR3 is TGTGCCAGCAGCTTAAACCTCGGTAATTCACCCCTCCACTTT. This encodes CASSLNLGNSPLHF.

This clone was seen a handful of times. The chain links TRBV18 to TRBJ2-3; 12 bases line up with TRBD2. The V and J ends lost 5 bases and 0 bases, in that order; junction bases with no gene match: 9. CDR3 length: 18 residues. The germline gives CDR1 KGHSH, CDR2 LQKENI. The CDR3 DNA follows: TGTGCCAGCTCAATGACTAGCGGGGGATCGTTTAGCACAGATACGCAGTATTTT. Translation gives CASSMTSGGSFSTDTQYF.

The rearrangement joins TRBV6-6 to TRBJ2-7; TRBD2 matches at 14 bases. CDR3 length: 16 amino acids. With 0 bases clipped from V and 4 bases from J, the junction kept 2 bases outside the gene matches. Germline CDR1 and CDR2: MNHNY and SVGAGI (reference sequence). CDR3 in DNA: TGTGCCAGCAGTTACTCAGGACTAGCGGGGGGTTACGAGCAGTACTTC. This sequence encodes CASSYSGLAGGYEQYF.

The chain links TRBV28 to TRBJ1-6, with TRBD1 as a possible D gene (5 bases). The V end lost 5 bases, the J end lost 9 bases, and 17 bases lay between the germline ends. Germline V lookup: CDR1 MDHEN, CDR2 SYDVKM. This CDR3 spans 15 amino acids. The CDR3 nucleotides read TGTGCCAGCAGTATTGCCCAGGGTTGGGGTTCACCCCTCCACTTT. It is translated as CASSIAQGWGSPLHF.

The chain carries TRBV6-6 and TRBJ2-2; D might be TRBD1 (6 bases). Germline V lookup: CDR1 MNHNY, CDR2 SVGAGI (reference sequence). The V end lost 5 bases, the J end lost 2 bases, and 15 bases lay between the germline ends. The length of the CDR3 is 16 residues. CDR3 residues: CASSPNRVRNTGELFF. CDR3 bases: TGTGCCAGCAGTCCAAACAGGGTTAGAAACACCGGGGAGCTGTTTTTT.

V usage is TRBV28 and J usage is TRBJ2-7; no firm D call. Trimming cost V 8 bases and J 6 bases, with 14 bases left between them. This CDR3 region has 12 residues. Looked up from germline, CDR1 is MDHEN and CDR2 is SYDVKM. The CDR3 loop is CASCLRRREQYF. CDR3 sequence (DNA): TGTGCCAGCTGCCTGCGGCGTCGCGAGCAGTACTTC.

This chain uses TRBV6-6 with TRBJ1-1; D perhaps matches TRBD1 (6 bases). V was trimmed by 5 bases and J by 4 bases, leaving 17 bases between them. This CDR3 is 15 amino acids long. Germline assignment: CDR1 MNHNY and CDR2 SVGAGI (reference sequence). The CDR3 bases are TGTGCCAGCAGTCCCCTCGGGGGGGGCAGCACTGAAGCTTTCTTT. This gives the protein CASSPLGGGSTEAFF.

This clone showed up just a few times. The chain is built from TRBV11-3 and TRBJ2-2; 7 bases match TRBD2. With V trimmed by 5 bases and J by 4 bases, 4 bases remained unmatched. The germline V gene encodes CDR1 SGHNT and CDR2 YENEEA. This CDR3 comprises 14 residues. DNA for the CDR3: TGTGCCAGCAGCCGGGACTATAGCACCGGGGAGCTGTTTTTT. Its translation: CASSRDYSTGELFF. Variable domain in full (rest from reference TRBV11-3 and TRBJ2-2): EAGVVQSPRYKIIEKKQPVAFWCNPISGHNTLYWYLQNLGQGPELLIRYENEEAVDDSQLPKDRFSAERLKGVDSTLKIQPAELGDSAVYLCASSRDYSTGELFFGEGSRLTVL.

J is TRBJ1-2 and V is TRBV19; weak D call: TRBD1 (5 bases). V was clipped by 0 bases and J by 8 bases, with 19 bases between them. The germline gives CDR1 LNHDA, CDR2 SQIVND (reference sequence). The CDR3 is made up of 16 amino acids. CDR3 bases: TGTGCCAGTAGTATAGATATTGTCGGCCAGGGCTACGGCTACACCTTC. Protein product: CASSIDIVGQGYGYTF.

J is TRBJ1-5 and V is TRBV6-5; 8 bases match TRBD1. The CDR3 contains 14 residues. CDR1 and CDR2 (germline): MNHEY, SVGAGI. The V and J ends lost 6 bases and 3 bases, in that order; junction bases with no gene match: 4. Written as DNA, the CDR3 is TGTGCCAGCAGCGGACAGGGACCCAATCAGCCCCAGCATTTT. Translated, it gives CASSGQGPNQPQHF.

This sequence joins TRBV30 and TRBJ1-6, with TRBD1 matching over 10 bases. Germline V gene sequence: CDR1 GTSNPN, CDR2 SVGIG (reference sequence). The CDR3 runs to 16 residues. The junction had 7 bases not matched to a gene; V was cut back by 3 bases and J by 5 bases. This CDR3 reads CAWSPTGTGDNSPLHF. CDR3 coding DNA: TGTGCCTGGAGCCCGACCGGGACAGGGGATAATTCACCCCTCCACTTT.